The rows below give T cell receptor beta chains drawn from one sample of a study of blood T cells in healthy people across ages. MiXCR was run by TCRdb on the 5' RACE reads, yielding one entry per CDR3 protein. This sample has about 970,000 distinct CDR3 sequences, with roughly 51% found just once. The sequencing input was blood. Receptors originate from a woman aged 55-75 years in good health. CDR3s include the opening cysteine and the closing phenylalanine or tryptophan. A D gene is named only where the DNA matches it firmly. Clone size is shown for a subset of rows, as once, few, many or a class of expanded clone.

cdr3_length | j_call | d_call | v_call | clone_size | cdr3_aa
11 | TRBJ2-5 | . | TRBV7-9 | . | CASSLENAQYF
18 | TRBJ2-1 | TRBD2 | TRBV4-2 | . | CASSQVSQRELTYNEQFF
13 | TRBJ2-3 | . | TRBV25-1 | few | CASSEQGTDTQYF
14 | TRBJ1-2 | . | TRBV6-6 | many | CASSYKGSNYGYTF
15 | . | . | TRBV11-1 | . | CASSLSAGAQYEQYF
13 | TRBJ2-7 | TRBD2 | TRBV9 | . | CASNPSGGYEQYF
14 | TRBJ2-5 | TRBD2 | TRBV5-1 | few | CASSPTSAQETQYF
16 | TRBJ2-3 | . | TRBV6-6 | few | CASSYSGGAGTDTQYF
14 | TRBJ2-3 | TRBD2 | TRBV18 | once | CASGGSGLADTQYF
16 | TRBJ2-4 | . | TRBV6-2/TRBV6-3 | once | CASRLGRRAAKNIQYF
16 | TRBJ1-6 | . | TRBV4-2 | . | CASSQVARDRNSPLHF